Each of the 9 T cell receptor beta chains below was sequenced from the same sample in a study of cytomegalovirus exposure and HLA in healthy donors. PCR involved 60 Vbeta and 13 Jbeta primers. Produced via immunoSEQ multiplex PCR; TCRdb's table is partial and in-frame only. The table includes under 200,000 clones, approximately 75% detected once. Sequencing was performed on PBMCs. The origin of the receptors is a girl aged 5-17 years in good health and CMV-seronegative.

The V call is TRBV27, the J call TRBJ2-4; D unclear. This CDR3 contains 13 residues. Trimming took 0 bases from V and 5 from J, leaving 5 bases between them. The germline V gene encodes CDR1 MNHEY and CDR2 SMNVEV (reference sequence). The CDR3 protein is CASSLSLQNIQYF. The CDR3 nucleotides read TGTGCCAGCAGTTTATCACTCCAAAACATTCAGTACTTC.

The chain uses TRBV28 and TRBJ1-5; no definite D call. Germline V gives CDR1 MDHEN, CDR2 SYDVKM. Trimming cost V 5 bases and J 4 bases, with 6 bases left between them. The CDR3 covers 12 residues. The CDR3 bases are TGTGCCAGCAGTCCCAGTAATCAGCCCCAGCATTTT. This translates into CASSPSNQPQHF.

This clone was observed a handful of times. CDR3 coding DNA: TGTGCCTGGAGCAGGTTGTCAGCTAATGAAAAACTGTTTTTT. This translates into CAWSRLSANEKLFF. This chain joins TRBV30 and TRBJ1-4; D is uncertain. The CDR3 totals 14 residues. Trimming took off 3 bases at V and 3 bases at J, with 11 bases between the two ends. Germline assignment: CDR1 GTSNPN and CDR2 SVGIG (reference sequence). Full variable domain (rest looked up from reference TRBV30 and TRBJ1-4): SQTIHQWPATLVQPVGSPLSLECTVEGTSNPNLYWYRQAAGRGLQLLFYSVGIGQISSEVPQNLSASRPQDRQFILSSKKLLLSDSGFYLCAWSRLSANEKLFFGSGTQLSVL.

This sequence joins TRBV14 and TRBJ2-3; 10 bases are shared with TRBD2. The CDR3 is made up of 18 amino acids. With 0 bases clipped from V and 1 base from J, the junction kept 7 bases outside the gene matches. Germline-derived CDR1 and CDR2 are SGHDN and FVKESK. CDR3 sequence: CASSQELSLAGGTDTQYF. The CDR3 DNA follows: TGTGCCAGCAGCCAAGAACTCTCTCTAGCGGGGGGCACAGATACGCAGTATTTT. Using reference TRBV14 and TRBJ2-3 for the parts outside the CDR3, the full variable domain is EAGVTQFPSHSVIEKGQTVTLRCDPISGHDNLYWYRRVMGKEIKFLLHFVKESKQDESGMPNNRFLAERTGGTYSTLKVQPAELEDSGVYFCASSQELSLAGGTDTQYFGPGTRLTVL.

V and J are TRBV7-2 and TRBJ1-5; 8 nucleotides agree with TRBD1. The CDR3 loop spans 15 amino acids. J was trimmed by 6 bases and V by 3 bases; bases with no gene match: 7. Germline assignment: CDR1 SGHTA and CDR2 FQGNSA. This CDR3 is CASSLARGQGQPQHF. In DNA, the CDR3 is TGTGCCAGCAGCTTGGCCAGGGGGCAGGGTCAGCCCCAGCATTTT.

This rearrangement joins TRBV9 to TRBJ2-6; weak D call: TRBD2 (6 bases). The germline CDR1 and CDR2 sequences are SGDLS and YYNGEE. Trimming took 0 bases from V and 0 from J, leaving 7 bases between them. This CDR3 comprises 16 residues. The CDR3 loop reads CASSVAAGSGANVLTF. The CDR3 nucleotides read TGTGCCAGCAGCGTAGCAGCGGGCTCTGGGGCCAACGTCCTGACTTTC.

This chain uses TRBV5-1 with TRBJ1-1, with no clear D. V was shortened by 0 bases and J by 2 bases, with 17 bases between the two germline ends. The CDR3 loop spans 17 amino acids. Germline assignment: CDR1 SGHRS and CDR2 YFSETQ. The CDR3 sequence is CASSLVGWGAPNTEAFF. DNA for the CDR3: TGCGCCAGCAGCTTGGTGGGGTGGGGAGCTCCCAACACTGAAGCTTTCTTT.

The J gene is TRBJ2-7, the V gene TRBV5-8; TRBD1 matches at 7 bases. V lost 4 bases to trimming and J lost 3 bases; unmatched junction nucleotides: 4. The CDR3 length is 13 residues. Germline V gene data show CDR1 as SGHTS and CDR2 as YDEGEE. The CDR3 DNA reads as TGTGCCAGCAGCCGGACAGGTTTCTACGAGCAGTACTTC. As protein: CASSRTGFYEQYF.

For this clone: The same CDR3 is also encoded by other DNA sequences in this sample. CDR3 region: CASSGGGAEAFF. CDR3 sequence (DNA): TGTGCCAGCAGTGGAGGGGGAGCTGAAGCTTTCTTT. V usage is TRBV2 and J usage is TRBJ1-1; weak D call: TRBD1 (6 bases). The CDR3 length is 12 residues. Per germline, CDR1 SNHLY and CDR2 FYNNEI. V dropped 4 bases and J dropped 6 bases, with 9 bases sitting between them.